This record concerns one T cell receptor (beta chain) sequence. Its antigen is still unknown. Germline assignment: CDR1 SGHRS and CDR2 YFSETQ. The CDR3 runs to 18 residues. V lost 0 bases, J lost 4 bases, and 9 bases stayed unmatched. TCRdb keeps only in-frame clones here, not all; method: immunoSEQ multiplex PCR. The table lists around 98,000 clones, approximately 94% of them singletons. This record comes from a study of Tregs in tolerant kidney transplant recipients. Overall study results and limits: Donor-specific Treg expansion exceeded global Treg expansion in tolerant patients, suggesting antigen drive. This study did not directly address biological reproducibility.

The TCR comes from a human donor who received a combined kidney and bone marrow transplant. This specimen was CD4+ T cells from blood, taken before the transplant. This sequence joins TRBV5-1 and TRBJ1-6; 8 bases fit TRBD1. The CDR3 spells CASSLAPTGGSYNSPLHF. The CDR3 DNA reads TGCGCCAGCAGCTTGGCCCCTACAGGGGGGTCATATAATTCACCCCTCCACTTT.